The 27 T cell receptor beta chains presented below share a single source sample, sequenced in a study of graft-versus-host responses after intestinal transplantation. The antigens for these receptors are not known. Sequencing was performed with immunoSEQ multiplex PCR; in TCRdb, only in-frame clones are kept and a portion is missing. The sample includes about 110,000 clones, around 90% seen only once; the top ten take about 0.73%. The source was unstimulated CD4+ T cells sorted from spleen or lymph node cells, collected before transplant. Source of these receptors: a human donor who was the organ donor for an intestinal transplant.

The rearrangement uses TRBV6-5 and TRBJ2-1, with 9 bases lining up with TRBD1. CDR1 is MNHEY, CDR2 SVGAGI, per germline. CDR3 length: 16 amino acids. With 0 bases clipped from V and 3 bases from J, the junction kept 3 bases outside the gene matches. This CDR3 is CASSYSWTGDYNEQFF. CDR3 DNA sequence: TGTGCCAGCAGTTACTCCTGGACAGGGGACTACAATGAGCAGTTCTTC.

The chain recombines TRBV28 with TRBJ1-2; 7 nucleotides align to TRBD1. V dropped 6 bases and J dropped 4; count of bases not matched to a gene: 11. CDR1 is MDHEN and CDR2 is SYDVKM in the germline V gene. This CDR3 is 15 amino acids long. The CDR3 DNA is TGTGCCAGCAGACCGGGACAGCCAATCGGCTATGGCTACACCTTC. Translated: CASRPGQPIGYGYTF.

The chain combines TRBV2 with TRBJ2-1; D is unclear. Germline-derived CDR1 and CDR2 are SNHLY and FYNNEI. The CDR3 is 11 amino acids. The V end lost 7 bases, the J end lost 10 bases, and 11 bases lay between the germline ends. In DNA, the CDR3 is TGTGCCAGCAAGTCACGAGGAGAGCAGTTCTTC. This codes for CASKSRGEQFF.

The chain is built from TRBV25-1 and TRBJ1-2; D unresolved. V was pared by 4 bases and J by 6 bases, with 21 bases between. This CDR3 region has 16 residues. The germline CDR1 and CDR2 sequences are MGHDK and SYGVNS. The CDR3 DNA reads TGTGCCAGCAGTGCCACTCCACCCTCAGTTTATCATGGCTACACCTTC. Protein: CASSATPPSVYHGYTF.

With respect to this clone: The same CDR3 can be traced to other DNA sequences in this sample. This sequence joins TRBV7-9 and TRBJ2-7, with D perhaps matching TRBD1 (6 bases). There are 12 residues in the CDR3. Between the trimmed V and J ends, which lost 4 bases and 4 bases, there was a span of 8 bases. From germline, CDR1 is SEHNR and CDR2 FQNEAQ (reference sequence). The CDR3 loop reads CASSSQGYEQYF. CDR3 DNA: TGTGCCAGCAGCTCACAGGGTTACGAGCAGTACTTC.

This chain connects TRBV5-1 to TRBJ2-6, with D possibly matching TRBD1 (7 bases). The CDR3 contains 18 residues. V dropped 6 bases and J dropped 0 bases, with 19 bases sitting between them. CDR1 and CDR2 from the germline V gene are SGHRS and YFSETQ. The CDR3 coding sequence is TGCGCCAGCAAATGGGGGGACAGTGTTATCTCTGGGGCCAACGTCCTGACTTTC. This sequence encodes CASKWGDSVISGANVLTF.

The J gene is TRBJ2-3, the V gene TRBV18, with D tentatively TRBD1 or TRBD2 (5 bases each). Germline CDR1 reads KGHSH; CDR2 reads LQKENI. The CDR3 runs to 13 residues. V lost 5 bases to trimming and J lost 3 bases, with 9 bases between them. In DNA form, the CDR3 reads TGTGCCAGCTCAAGGGGAGCAACAGATACGCAGTATTTT. This encodes CASSRGATDTQYF.

This clone was seen more than once but under ten times. The V and J genes are TRBV4-1 and TRBJ1-6, with TRBD1 matching 8 bases. The germline V gene has CDR1 MGHRA and CDR2 YSYEKL. This CDR3 comprises 13 residues. V shed 3 bases, J shed 9 bases, and the junction held 1 base outside the gene matches. CDR3 region: CASSQGTGSPLHF. Written as DNA, the CDR3 is TGCGCCAGCAGCCAGGGGACAGGTTCACCCCTCCACTTT.

The chain links TRBV5-4 to TRBJ2-5, with D possibly TRBD2 on 6 matching bases. This CDR3 contains 12 residues. In germline, CDR1 is SGHNT, CDR2 YYREEE (reference sequence). V was trimmed by 2 bases and J by 7 bases, leaving 9 bases between them. The CDR3 loop is CASSFPGGTQYF. In nucleotides, the CDR3 is TGTGCCAGCAGCTTCCCCGGGGGGACCCAGTACTTC.

The V and J genes are TRBV27 and TRBJ1-3; D is unresolved. The V end lost 4 bases, the J end lost 1 base, and 14 bases lay between the germline ends. Germline V gives CDR1 MNHEY, CDR2 SMNVEV (reference sequence). The CDR3 extends over 16 amino acids. The CDR3 bases are TGTGCCAGCAGTTGGCTTCTCGTACCATCTGGAAACACCATATATTTT. It codes for CASSWLLVPSGNTIYF.

The chain recombines TRBV18 with TRBJ1-2; D not resolved. The V and J ends lost 3 bases and 3 bases respectively, with 14 bases between them. CDR3 length: 15 residues. Per germline, CDR1 KGHSH and CDR2 LQKENI. The CDR3 nucleotides are TGTGCCAGCTCACCCTCCATAATAGGAGACTATGGCTACACCTTC. Protein: CASSPSIIGDYGYTF.

The chain joins TRBV2 to TRBJ2-1; the D gene is possibly TRBD2 (5 bases). The CDR3 loop spans 15 amino acids. V was clipped by 6 bases and J by 4 bases, with 16 bases between them. CDR1 is SNHLY and CDR2 is FYNNEI in the germline V gene. Here the CDR3 reads CASSWTQHQYNEQFF. The CDR3 DNA follows: TGTGCCAGCAGCTGGACTCAACACCAGTACAATGAGCAGTTCTTC. Full variable domain (outside the CDR3, taken from reference TRBV2 and TRBJ2-1): EPEVTQTPSHQVTQMGQEVILRCVPISNHLYFYWYRQILGQKVEFLVSFYNNEISEKSEIFDDQFSVERPDGSNFTLKIRSTKLEDSAMYFCASSWTQHQYNEQFFGPGTRLTVL.

This clone came up once. This chain uses TRBV19 with TRBJ2-5; possible D gene TRBD2, 5 bases. The DNA end favors TRBJ2-7, so the J call may be wrong. Per the germline V gene, CDR1 is LNHDA and CDR2 is SQIVND (reference sequence). The CDR3 has 14 amino acids. CDR3 loop: CASSIDHSDYEQYF. The DNA for the CDR3 is TGTGCCAGTAGTATAGATCATAGCGACTACGAGCAGTACTTC.

The chain recombines TRBV6-1 with TRBJ1-5; 7 nucleotides match TRBD1. Germline lookup yields CDR1 MNHNS and CDR2 SASEGT. The CDR3 loop spans 18 amino acids. With 3 bases clipped from V and 3 bases from J, the junction kept 14 bases outside the gene matches. CDR3 sequence reads: CASSDHRQGGVDNQPQHF. The CDR3 DNA reads as TGTGCCAGCAGTGACCATAGACAGGGAGGGGTGGACAATCAGCCCCAGCATTTT.

The gene calls are TRBV18 and TRBJ1-4; the D gene is possibly TRBD1 (5 bases). The CDR3 sequence is 15 residues long. V was cut by 1 base and J by 0 bases, with 6 bases left in between. The germline CDR1 and CDR2 sequences are KGHSH and LQKENI. This chain's CDR3 is CASSPQTATNEKLFF. The DNA for the CDR3 is TGTGCCAGCTCACCACAGACAGCAACTAATGAAAAACTGTTTTTT.

The J gene is TRBJ2-7, the V gene TRBV11-3; D is unresolved. The CDR3 length is 15 residues. CDR1 is SGHNT, CDR2 YENEEA, per germline. The V gene lost 7 bases and the J gene lost 0 bases, with 16 bases spanning the gap. Here the CDR3 reads CASNIIFGSSYEQYF. In nucleotides, the CDR3 is TGTGCCAGCAACATAATCTTTGGCAGCTCCTACGAGCAGTACTTC.

The chain employs TRBV18 and TRBJ1-1, with 8 bases identical to TRBD1. The CDR3 runs 17 residues. Germline V lookup: CDR1 KGHSH, CDR2 LQKENI. V was pared by 2 bases and J by 0 bases, with 8 bases of the junction left unmatched. This CDR3 is CASSPRTGHDMNTEAFF. Here the CDR3 DNA reads TGTGCCAGCTCACCAAGGACAGGGCATGACATGAACACTGAAGCTTTCTTT. The variable domain in full, completed from reference TRBV18 and TRBJ1-1, reads NAGVMQNPRHLVRRRGQEARLRCSPMKGHSHVYWYRQLPEEGLKFMVYLQKENIIDESGMPKERFSAEFPKEGPSILRIQQVVRGDSAAYFCASSPRTGHDMNTEAFFGQGTRLTVV.

This clone was counted a single time. V gene TRBV4-1 combines with J gene TRBJ1-3; D not resolved. This CDR3 comprises 15 residues. Per germline, CDR1 MGHRA and CDR2 YSYEKL. V was trimmed by 3 bases and J by 1 base, leaving 10 bases between them. The CDR3 here is CASSQWFGSGNTIYF. The CDR3 nucleotides read TGCGCCAGCAGCCAGTGGTTCGGATCTGGAAACACCATATATTTT.

This clone was observed a few times. The chain uses TRBV25-1 and TRBJ2-7, with D possibly being TRBD2 (6 bases). The germline gives CDR1 MGHDK, CDR2 SYGVNS. Trimming shortened V by 5 bases and J by 1 base, and 12 bases separated the two germline ends. The CDR3 runs 14 residues. The chain's CDR3 is CASSPHGGSYEQYF. The CDR3 nucleotides are TGTGCCAGCAGTCCCCACGGGGGATCCTACGAGCAGTACTTC.

V and J are TRBV4-1 and TRBJ2-1; D not resolved. Trimming cost V 3 bases and J 15 bases, with 18 bases left between them. The CDR3 has 13 residues. Germline V CDR1 and CDR2: MGHRA, YSYEKL. The CDR3 is CASSQNLVYARFF. CDR3 sequence (DNA): TGCGCCAGCAGCCAGAACTTAGTTTACGCTCGGTTCTTC.

The chain combines TRBV28 with TRBJ1-2; 8 bases align to TRBD1. Germline V gene sequence: CDR1 MDHEN, CDR2 SYDVKM. The CDR3 runs 17 residues. Trimming at V came to 4 bases and at J to 8 bases, leaving 18 bases not matched to a gene. In nucleotides, the CDR3 is TGTGCCAGCAGTTCAGGAGACAGGGGACATAGTTTCGGAGGCTACACCTTC. This translates into CASSSGDRGHSFGGYTF.

The chain uses TRBV6-5 and TRBJ1-1, with 9 nucleotides matching TRBD1. The CDR3 is 15 amino acids. Trimming cost V 1 base and J 1 base; bases outside gene matches: 1. Germline CDR1 MNHEY, CDR2 SVGAGI. The chain's CDR3 is CASSYWGQGNTEAFF. In DNA, the CDR3 is TGTGCCAGCAGTTACTGGGGACAGGGGAACACTGAAGCTTTCTTT.

CDR3 sequence reads: CASSLWIQVGANVLTF. As DNA, the CDR3 is TGTGCCAGCAGCTTGTGGATCCAGGTGGGGGCCAACGTCCTGACTTTC. This chain connects TRBV5-4 to TRBJ2-6; D unresolved. The CDR3 has 16 amino acids. Per germline, CDR1 SGHNT and CDR2 YYREEE (reference sequence). Trimming shortened V by 1 base and J by 4 bases, and 12 bases separated the two germline ends.

This clone appeared a single time. The V and J genes are TRBV6-5 and TRBJ1-2; D is possibly TRBD1 (5 bases). This CDR3 contains 13 residues. Germline CDR1 MNHEY, CDR2 SVGAGI. The germline V and J ends were trimmed by 7 bases and 8 bases, with 17 bases remaining between them. The CDR3 loop reads CASIPGGVSGYTF. The CDR3 bases are TGTGCCAGCATCCCGGGGGGGGTCAGCGGCTACACCTTC.

This clone was seen a single time. This chain uses TRBV6-5 with TRBJ1-1, with D hard to call. V gave up 4 bases and J gave up 1 base, with 13 bases separating them. The CDR3 totals 15 residues. CDR1 MNHEY and CDR2 SVGAGI come from the germline V gene. The CDR3 nucleotides read TGTGCCAGCAGTTTAAAGACCGAAAGGAACACTGAAGCTTTCTTT. It translates to CASSLKTERNTEAFF.

This clone was detected only once. This rearrangement joins TRBV4-2 to TRBJ1-1; possibly TRBD1 for D (5 bases). CDR1 and CDR2 from the germline V gene are LGHNA and YNFKEQ. V was shortened by 3 bases and J by 0 bases, with 11 bases between the two germline ends. This CDR3 region has 15 residues. The CDR3 nucleotides read TGTGCCAGCAGCCAGGGACGGGGCATGAACACTGAAGCTTTCTTT. This codes for CASSQGRGMNTEAFF.

The chain links TRBV9 to TRBJ2-6; 11 positions agree with TRBD2. The V gene end was trimmed by 0 bases and the J gene end by 4 bases; junction bases not matched to a gene: 9. Germline CDR1 SGDLS, CDR2 YYNGEE. The CDR3 totals 19 residues. The DNA for the CDR3 is TGTGCCAGCAGCGTAGTCCCGCGACTAGCGGGATCCGGGGCCAACGTCCTGACTTTC. It translates to CASSVVPRLAGSGANVLTF.